This T cell receptor (beta chain) was obtained from a study of Ad26.COV2.S vaccination and SARS-CoV-2 variants (dated by TCRdb to about 2021). Regarding the research as a whole: Donors in the vaccine arm were drawn from COV1001, a multicentre, randomized, double-blind, placebo-controlled phase I-IIa trial testing Ad26.COV2.S in healthy adults. Dosing of Ad26.COV2.S was intramuscular, at either 5x10^10 or 1x10^11 viral particles, delivered as one shot or as two shots spaced 56 days apart. TCRbeta repertoire sequencing served as the tool for gauging how specific and how broad the SARS-CoV-2-reactive T cell receptors were following Ad26.COV2.S vaccination. The TCR-sequenced set comprised around 32 samples: about 19 Ad26.COV2.S vaccine recipients, 5 placebo recipients and 8 SARS-CoV-2 convalescent individuals. Trial participants were randomized into five groups of five, in which low-dose or high-dose Ad26.COV2.S was given once or twice, or placebo was given on both occasions. Throughout the experiments and outcome assessment, investigators stayed blinded to trial group allocation.

Study-level results and caveats: Compared with placebo recipients, Ad26.COV2.S recipients showed higher spike-specific TCR breadth (P = 0.0014). After vaccination, spike-specific CD8+ and CD4+ T cell responses were reported to show substantial breadth. It was noted by the authors that total T cell responses may have been underestimated by the TCR breadth and depth analyses. Vaccine and placebo recipients had comparable non-spike TCR breadth, which fits with the vaccine containing only spike. Comparing responses between vaccine doses or regimens was not something the study was powered to do.

The immunoSEQ Assay was used to sequence TCRbeta CDR3 regions. After extraction, genomic DNA underwent amplification by bias-controlled multiplex PCR, followed by high-throughput sequencing. Per the authors' processing: To quantify the absolute abundance of every unique TCRbeta CDR3 region, sequences were collapsed and filtered. T cell fraction was estimated by normalizing TCRbeta template counts to usable DNA, with usable DNA measured through amplification of reference genes found in all nucleated cells. Repertoire TCRs were annotated as SARS-CoV-2-specific when V gene, CDR3 amino acid sequence and J gene were exactly matched to a known reactive TCR set. The reference SARS-CoV-2 TCR set was derived from MIRA and filtered for enrichment in COVID-19-positive ImmuneCODE repertoires, a step that removed public or cross-reactive TCRs. Drawing on the MIRA antigens, annotated TCRs were analysed further at the level of specific ORF or position within ORF. Breadth was defined as the number of annotated unique rearrangements divided by the total number of unique productive rearrangements, and depth was defined as the summed frequency of the annotated unique rearrangements. Two-sided Wilcoxon rank-sum tests were applied when comparing TCR breadth between groups. The clones in this table, taken by TCRdb from immuneACCESS, are in-frame only. Not every clone is retained; where verified, under half of the shortfall comes from an unresolved V gene, and the cause of the rest is unknown. V and J calls and clone size follow that table, whereas D and trimming were derived from the DNA. Across this sample there are about 680,000 clones, with around 90% seen only once. In total, the top ten clones hold about 1.5% of the sample.

The treatment or condition label, as the study defines it: 15 to 20 received Ad26.COV2.S at low or high dose, single or two shots; 5 received placebo; per-sample allocation not given. For vaccine and placebo recipients, repertoires were sequenced using samples collected on day 63 after the first injection. In Cohort 1b, fewer than 30 adults aged 18-55 years were enrolled at a single site in Boston, USA, between 29 July and 7 August 2020. Ad26.COV2.S was a replication-incompetent adenovirus type 26 vector that expressed a prefusion-stabilized SARS-CoV-2 spike protein derived from the original Wuhan strain. V gives up 0 bases and J gives up 4 bases, and the segment between their germline ends measures 7 bases. From cysteine to phenylalanine, the CDR3 is 13 amino acids long. The sequence is cut down to CDR3 DNA, 39 bases in frame from base 1. As encoded in the germline V gene (reference sequence), CDR1 is GTSNPN while CDR2 is SVGIG.

For this clone: There is no known antigen for this receptor. Nothing much larger sits one base from this clone, and base qualities are not available. The same CDR3 can be traced to other DNA sequences in this sample.

This sample comprised peripheral blood, obtained in a trial of Ad26.COV2.S vaccine versus placebo. The receptor's source is a person between 18 and 65 years old who received the Ad26.COV2.S COVID-19 vaccine or a placebo. The chain couples TRBV30 to TRBJ1-3; TRBD1 could be the D gene, as 5 bases match. The DNA sequence is as follows: TGTGCCTGGAGTGTTTCAGGGGGAAACACCATATATTTT. The translation is CAWSVSGGNTIYF.